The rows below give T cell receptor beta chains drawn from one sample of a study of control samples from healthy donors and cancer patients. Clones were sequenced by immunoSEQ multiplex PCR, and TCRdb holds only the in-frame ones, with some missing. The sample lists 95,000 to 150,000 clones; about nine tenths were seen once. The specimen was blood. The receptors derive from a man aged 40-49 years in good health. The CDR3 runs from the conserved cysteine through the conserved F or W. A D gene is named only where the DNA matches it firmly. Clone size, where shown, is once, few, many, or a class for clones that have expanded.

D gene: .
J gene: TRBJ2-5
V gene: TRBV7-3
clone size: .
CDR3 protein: CASSLQGGERETQYF
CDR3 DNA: TGTGCCAGCAGCTTACAAGGGGGGGAGAGGGAGACCCAGTACTTC

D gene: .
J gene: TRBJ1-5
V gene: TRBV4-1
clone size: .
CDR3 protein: CASSQERGQPQHF
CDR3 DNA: TGCGCCAGCAGCCAAGAGAGGGGACAGCCCCAGCATTTT

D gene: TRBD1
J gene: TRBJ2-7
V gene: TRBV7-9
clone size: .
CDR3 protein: CASSRPGQGSYEQYF
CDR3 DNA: TGTGCCAGCAGCAGACCGGGACAGGGGTCCTACGAGCAGTACTTC

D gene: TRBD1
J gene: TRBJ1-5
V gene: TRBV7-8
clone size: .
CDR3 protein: CASSQEGTGRNDQPQHF
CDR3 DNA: TGTGCCAGCAGTCAGGAGGGGACAGGGAGGAATGATCAGCCCCAGCATTTT

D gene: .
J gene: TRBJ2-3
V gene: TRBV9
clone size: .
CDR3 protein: CASSGRGVGGTDTQYF
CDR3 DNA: TGTGCCAGCAGCGGTCGGGGGGTAGGGGGTACAGATACGCAGTATTTT

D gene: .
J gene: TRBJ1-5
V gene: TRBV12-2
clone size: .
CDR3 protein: CAVSGGADSNQPQHF
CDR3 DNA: TGTGCAGTCTCGGGGGGGGCCGATAGCAATCAGCCCCAGCATTTT

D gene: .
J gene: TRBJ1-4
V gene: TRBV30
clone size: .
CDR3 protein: CAWSGRGFPGEKLFF
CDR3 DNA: TGTGCCTGGAGTGGTCGGGGGTTTCCCGGGGAAAAACTGTTTTTT

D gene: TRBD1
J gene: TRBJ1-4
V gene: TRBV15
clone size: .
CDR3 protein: CATSLGTGEFEKLFF
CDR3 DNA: TGTGCCACCAGCCTCGGAACAGGGGAGTTTGAAAAACTGTTTTTT

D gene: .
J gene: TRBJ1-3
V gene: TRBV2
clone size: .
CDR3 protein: CASSETSSGNTIYF
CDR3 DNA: TGTGCCAGCAGTGAAACCTCCTCTGGAAACACCATATATTTT

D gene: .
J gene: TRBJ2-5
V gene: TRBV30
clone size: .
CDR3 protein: CAWSTTARKETQYF
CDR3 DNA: TGTGCCTGGAGTACAACAGCGAGAAAAGAGACCCAGTACTTC

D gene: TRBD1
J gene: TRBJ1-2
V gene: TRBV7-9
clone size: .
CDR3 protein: CASSLAGGYYGYTF
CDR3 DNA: TGTGCCAGCAGCTTGGCAGGGGGTTACTATGGCTACACCTTC

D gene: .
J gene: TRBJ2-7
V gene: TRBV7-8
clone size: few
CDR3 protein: CASSPVGHEQYF
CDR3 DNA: TGTGCCAGCAGCCCCGTAGGCCACGAGCAGTACTTC

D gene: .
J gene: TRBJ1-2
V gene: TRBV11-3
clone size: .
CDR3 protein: CAGSSPSGGFSNYGYTF
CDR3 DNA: TGTGCCGGCAGCTCCCCCTCGGGGGGATTTTCTAACTATGGCTACACCTTC

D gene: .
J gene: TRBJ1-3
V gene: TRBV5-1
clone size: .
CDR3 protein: CASSLAGIRFGNTIYF
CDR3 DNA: TGCGCCAGCAGCTTGGCCGGAATTCGGTTCGGAAACACCATATATTTT

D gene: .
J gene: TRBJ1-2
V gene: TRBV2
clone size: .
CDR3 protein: CASRSGQYGYTF
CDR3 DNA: TGTGCCAGCAGATCAGGACAGTATGGCTACACCTTC

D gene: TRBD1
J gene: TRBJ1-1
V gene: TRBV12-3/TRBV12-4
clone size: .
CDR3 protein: CASSSQGFPEAFF
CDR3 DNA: TGTGCCAGCAGTTCACAGGGGTTCCCTGAAGCTTTCTTT

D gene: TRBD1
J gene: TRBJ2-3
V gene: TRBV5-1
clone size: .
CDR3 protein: CASSSLTGTATDTQYF
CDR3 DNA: TGCGCCAGCAGCTCTCTGACAGGGACGGCCACAGATACGCAGTATTTT

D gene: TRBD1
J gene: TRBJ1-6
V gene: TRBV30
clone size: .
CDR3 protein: CAWSRQGSSYNSPLHF
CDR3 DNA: TGTGCCTGGAGTCGACAGGGAAGCTCCTATAATTCACCCCTCCACTTT

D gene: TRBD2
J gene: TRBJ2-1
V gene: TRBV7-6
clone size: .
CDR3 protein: CASSLAPGTTNEQFF
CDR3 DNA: TGTGCCAGCAGCTTAGCGCCCGGGACTACCAATGAGCAGTTCTTC

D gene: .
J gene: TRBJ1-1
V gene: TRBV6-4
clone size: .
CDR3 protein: CASSDSDNTEAFF
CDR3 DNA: TGTGCCAGCAGTGACTCGGACAACACTGAAGCTTTCTTT

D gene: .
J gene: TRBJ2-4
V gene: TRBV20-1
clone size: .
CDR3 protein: CSAYLEDIQYF
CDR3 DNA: TGCAGTGCTTACCTCGAGGACATTCAGTACTTC

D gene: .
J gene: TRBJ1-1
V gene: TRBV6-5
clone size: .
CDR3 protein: CASSYSPYRVGEAFF
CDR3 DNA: TGTGCCAGCAGTTACTCTCCCTACAGGGTGGGTGAAGCTTTCTTT

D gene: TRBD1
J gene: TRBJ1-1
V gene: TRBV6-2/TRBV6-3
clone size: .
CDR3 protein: CASSPRDRGGNTEAFF
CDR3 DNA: TGTGCCAGCAGTCCCCGGGACAGGGGGGGGAACACTGAAGCTTTCTTT

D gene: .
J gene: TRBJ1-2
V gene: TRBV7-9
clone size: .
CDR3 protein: CASSLRGANYGYTF
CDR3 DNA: TGTGCCAGCAGCTTACGCGGGGCTAACTATGGCTACACCTTC

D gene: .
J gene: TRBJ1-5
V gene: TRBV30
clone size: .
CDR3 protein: CAWSPLEGQPQHF
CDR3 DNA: TGTGCCTGGAGTCCCCTCGAGGGTCAGCCCCAGCATTTT

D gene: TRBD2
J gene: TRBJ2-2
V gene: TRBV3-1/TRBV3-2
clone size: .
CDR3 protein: CASSYRGGGTGELFF
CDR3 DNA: TGTGCCAGCAGCTATCGGGGGGGCGGCACCGGGGAGCTGTTTTTT

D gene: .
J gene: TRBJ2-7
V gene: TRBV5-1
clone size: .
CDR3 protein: CASSLQGRNEQYF
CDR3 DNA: TGCGCCAGCAGCTTACAGGGGAGGAACGAGCAGTACTTC

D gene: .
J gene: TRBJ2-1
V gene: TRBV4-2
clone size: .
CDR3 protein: CASSNSGLWFF
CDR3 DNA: TGTGCCAGCAGCAATAGTGGGCTTTGGTTCTTC

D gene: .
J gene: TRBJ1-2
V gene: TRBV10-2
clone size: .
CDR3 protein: CASSEFRAANYGYTF
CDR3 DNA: TGCGCCAGCAGTGAGTTCCGGGCAGCTAACTATGGCTACACCTTC